One sample yielded the 3 T cell receptor beta chains listed below, sequenced in a study of cytomegalovirus exposure and HLA in healthy donors (dated by TCRdb to between 2016 and 2019). The library relied on the immunoSEQ multiplex PCR assay. The multiplex PCR relied on a mix of 60 forward primers for TCR Vbeta segments and 13 reverse primers for TCR Jbeta segments. TCRdb stores this immuneACCESS table with in-frame sequences only. Part of the clones is absent; in the studies checked, under half of the shortfall reflects unresolved V genes, and no reason is known for the rest. The table held for this sample gives under 100,000 clones. The ten top clones hold about 5% of the sample. Sample: PBMCs. Receptor source: a man younger than 45 in good health and CMV-seronegative.

Concerning this clone: Other DNA sequences within the sample encode an identical CDR3. The gene calls are TRBV5-1 and TRBJ1-1, with TRBD1 matching 7 bases. The germline CDR1 and CDR2 sequences are SGHRS and YFSETQ. V dropped 4 bases and J dropped 1; count of bases not matched to a gene: 4. The length of the CDR3 is 14 residues. DNA for the CDR3: TGCGCCAGCAGCCGCGGACAGGCGAACACTGAAGCTTTCTTT. Translated: CASSRGQANTEAFF.

V gene TRBV5-1 combines with J gene TRBJ2-3, with D possibly TRBD2 on 6 matching bases. The CDR3 is 14 amino acids. The V end lost 9 bases, the J end lost 0 bases, and 14 bases lay between the germline ends. Germline-derived CDR1 and CDR2 are SGHRS and YFSETQ. In nucleotides, the CDR3 is TGCGCCACCAGACGGGGGACTAGCACAGATACGCAGTATTTT. Translating it yields CATRRGTSTDTQYF.

The chain links TRBV7-2 to TRBJ2-1; D perhaps matches TRBD2 (7 bases). V lost 3 bases and J lost 6, with 21 bases in between. CDR3 length: 17 residues. The germline V gene encodes CDR1 SGHTA and CDR2 FQGNSA. The DNA for the CDR3 is TGTGCCAGCAGCTTTATACGGGGGGCGCCCGGTAGCAATGAGCAGTTCTTC. This translates into CASSFIRGAPGSNEQFF.